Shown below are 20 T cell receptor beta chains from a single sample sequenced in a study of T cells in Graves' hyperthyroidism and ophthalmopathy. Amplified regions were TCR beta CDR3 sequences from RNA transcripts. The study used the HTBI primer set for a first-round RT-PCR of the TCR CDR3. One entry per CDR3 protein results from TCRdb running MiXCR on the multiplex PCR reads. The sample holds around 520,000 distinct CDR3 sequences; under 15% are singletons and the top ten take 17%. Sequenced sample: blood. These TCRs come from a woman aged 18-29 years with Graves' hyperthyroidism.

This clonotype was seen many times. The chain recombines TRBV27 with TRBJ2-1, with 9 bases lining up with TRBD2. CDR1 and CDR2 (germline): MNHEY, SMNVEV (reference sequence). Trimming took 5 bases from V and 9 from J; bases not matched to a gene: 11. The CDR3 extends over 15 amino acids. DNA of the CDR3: TGTGCCAGCAGTCTCCTAGCGGGAAGGGAATCTGAGCAGTTCTTC. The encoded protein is CASSLLAGRESEQFF.

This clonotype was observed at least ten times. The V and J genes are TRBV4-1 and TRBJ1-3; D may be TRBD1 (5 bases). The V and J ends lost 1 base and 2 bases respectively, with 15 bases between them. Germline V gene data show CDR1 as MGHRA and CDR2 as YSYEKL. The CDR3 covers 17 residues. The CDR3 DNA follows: TGCGCCAGCAGCCAAGTTCAAGGGGCAGAGGCTGGAAACACCATATATTTT. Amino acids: CASSQVQGAEAGNTIYF.

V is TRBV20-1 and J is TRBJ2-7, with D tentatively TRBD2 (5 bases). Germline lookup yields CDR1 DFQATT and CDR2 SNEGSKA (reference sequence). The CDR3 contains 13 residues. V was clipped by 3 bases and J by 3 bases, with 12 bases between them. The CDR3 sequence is CSARSLAVYEQYV. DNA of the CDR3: TGCAGTGCTAGGTCTCTAGCAGTCTACGAGCAGTACGTC.

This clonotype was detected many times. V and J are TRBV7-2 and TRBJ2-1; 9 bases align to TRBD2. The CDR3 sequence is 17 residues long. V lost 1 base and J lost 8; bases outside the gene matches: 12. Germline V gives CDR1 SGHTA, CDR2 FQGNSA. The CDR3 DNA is TGTGCCAGCAGCTTAGAGGGGACTAGCCTCCTCCCGGATGAGCAGTTCTTC. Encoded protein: CASSLEGTSLLPDEQFF.

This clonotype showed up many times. Written as DNA, the CDR3 is TGCGCCAGCGAACAGGTCTCTGGGGCCAACGTCCTGACTTTC. Its protein product is CASEQVSGANVLTF. This rearrangement joins TRBV5-1 to TRBJ2-6, with D tentatively TRBD1 (5 bases). The ends were cut back, 7 bases at V and 0 bases at J, with 8 bases in the middle. The CDR3 length is 14 residues. Germline V gene lookup returns CDR1 SGHRS and CDR2 YFSETQ.

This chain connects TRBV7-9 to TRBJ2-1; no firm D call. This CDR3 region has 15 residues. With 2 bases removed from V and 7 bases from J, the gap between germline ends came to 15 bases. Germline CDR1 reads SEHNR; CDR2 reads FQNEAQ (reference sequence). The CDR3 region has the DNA TGTGCCAGCAGCTTAAGTGCTATAGAGACAAATGAGCAGTTCTTC. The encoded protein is CASSLSAIETNEQFF.

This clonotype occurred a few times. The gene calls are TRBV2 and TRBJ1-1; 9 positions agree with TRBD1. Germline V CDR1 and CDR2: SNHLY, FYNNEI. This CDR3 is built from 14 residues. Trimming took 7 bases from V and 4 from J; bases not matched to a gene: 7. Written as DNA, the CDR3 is TGTGCCAGCATTGTCGACAGGGGGGGCACTGAAGCTTTCTTT. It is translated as CASIVDRGGTEAFF.

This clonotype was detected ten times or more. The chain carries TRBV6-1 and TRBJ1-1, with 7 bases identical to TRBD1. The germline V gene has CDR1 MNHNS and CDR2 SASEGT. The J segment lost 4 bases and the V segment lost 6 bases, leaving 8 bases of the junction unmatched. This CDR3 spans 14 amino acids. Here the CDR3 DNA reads TGTGCCAGCAGCCCCGCCGGGACAGCCACTGAAGCTTTCTTT. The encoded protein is CASSPAGTATEAFF.

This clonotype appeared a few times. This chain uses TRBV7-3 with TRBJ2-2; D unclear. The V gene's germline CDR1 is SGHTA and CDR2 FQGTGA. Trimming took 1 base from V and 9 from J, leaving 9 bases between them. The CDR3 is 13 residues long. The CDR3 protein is CASSLILGRELFF. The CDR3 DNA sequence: TGTGCCAGCAGCTTAATCTTAGGGCGGGAGCTGTTTTTT.

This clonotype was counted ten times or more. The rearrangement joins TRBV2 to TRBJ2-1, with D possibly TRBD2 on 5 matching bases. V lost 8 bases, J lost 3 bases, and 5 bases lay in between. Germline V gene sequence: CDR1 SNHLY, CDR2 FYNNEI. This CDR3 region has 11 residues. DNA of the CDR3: TGTGCCAGCGGACTCTACAATGAGCAGTTCTTC. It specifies CASGLYNEQFF.

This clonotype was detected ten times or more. In DNA form, the CDR3 reads TGCGCCAGCACCCCTGCGGGGCAGGGTGAGAACACTGAAGCTTTCTTT. It specifies CASTPAGQGENTEAFF. The J gene is TRBJ1-1, the V gene TRBV5-1; a weak D match, TRBD1 (5 bases). The CDR3 contains 16 residues. The germline gives CDR1 SGHRS, CDR2 YFSETQ. V lost 6 bases to trimming and J lost 1 base, with 19 bases between them.

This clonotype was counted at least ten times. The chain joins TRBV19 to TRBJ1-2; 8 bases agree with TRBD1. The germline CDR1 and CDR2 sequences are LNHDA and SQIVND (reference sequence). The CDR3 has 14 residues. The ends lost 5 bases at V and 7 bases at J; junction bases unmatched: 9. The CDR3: CASSPQETGGGYTF. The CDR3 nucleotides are TGTGCCAGTAGTCCCCAAGAAACAGGGGGTGGCTACACCTTC.

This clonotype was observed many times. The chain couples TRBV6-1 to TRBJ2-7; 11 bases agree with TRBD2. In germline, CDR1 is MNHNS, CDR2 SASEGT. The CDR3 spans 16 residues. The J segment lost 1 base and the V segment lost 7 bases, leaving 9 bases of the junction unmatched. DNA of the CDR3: TGTGCCAGCACTAACCTAGCGGGAGGCCAGTCCTACGAGCAGTACGTC. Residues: CASTNLAGGQSYEQYV.

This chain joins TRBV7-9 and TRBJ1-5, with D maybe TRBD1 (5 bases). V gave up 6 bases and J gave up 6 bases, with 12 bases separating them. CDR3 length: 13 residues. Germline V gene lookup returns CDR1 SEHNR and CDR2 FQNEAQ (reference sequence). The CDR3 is CASRGGGGQPQHF. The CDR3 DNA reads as TGTGCCAGCAGGGGGGGGGGAGGTCAGCCCCAGCATTTT.

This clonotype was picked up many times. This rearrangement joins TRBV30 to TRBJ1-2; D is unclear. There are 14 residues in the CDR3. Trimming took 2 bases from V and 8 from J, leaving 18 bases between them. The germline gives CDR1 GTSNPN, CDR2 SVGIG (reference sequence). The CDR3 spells CAWSIDALIRGYTF. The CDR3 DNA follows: TGTGCCTGGAGTATCGACGCCTTAATTCGGGGCTACACCTTC.

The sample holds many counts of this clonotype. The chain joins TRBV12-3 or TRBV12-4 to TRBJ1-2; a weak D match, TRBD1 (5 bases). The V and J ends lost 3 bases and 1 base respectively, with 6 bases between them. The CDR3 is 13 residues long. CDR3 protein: CASSFDSNYGYTF. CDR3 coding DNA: TGTGCCAGCAGTTTCGACAGTAACTATGGCTACACCTTC.

CDR3 protein: CASRQYRFTDTQYF. The CDR3 DNA reads TGTGCCAGCAGACAATACCGGTTCACAGATACGCAGTATTTT. The chain joins TRBV6-1 to TRBJ2-3; no reliable D call. CDR3 length equals 14 residues. Germline assignment: CDR1 MNHNS and CDR2 SASEGT. Between the trimmed V and J ends, which lost 6 bases and 2 bases, there was a span of 12 bases.

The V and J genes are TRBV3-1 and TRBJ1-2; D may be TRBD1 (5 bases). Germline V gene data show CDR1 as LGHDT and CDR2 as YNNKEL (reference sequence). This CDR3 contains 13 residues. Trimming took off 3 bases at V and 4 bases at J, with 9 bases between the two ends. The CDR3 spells CASSHDRRYGYTF. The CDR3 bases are TGTGCCAGCAGCCATGACAGACGCTATGGCTACACCTTC.

DNA of the CDR3: TGTGCCAGCAGTTCCCAGCGCCTAGGACTGGTAAATACGCAGTATTTT. Translating it yields CASSSQRLGLVNTQYF. The chain combines TRBV11-2 with TRBJ2-3, with TRBD2 as a possible D gene (5 bases). The V gene's germline CDR1 is SGHAT and CDR2 FQNNGV. The ends were cut back, 6 bases at V and 7 bases at J, with 23 bases in the middle. This CDR3 region has 16 residues.

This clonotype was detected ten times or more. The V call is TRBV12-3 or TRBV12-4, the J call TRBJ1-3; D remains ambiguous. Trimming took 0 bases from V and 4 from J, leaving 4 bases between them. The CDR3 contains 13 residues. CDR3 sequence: CASSLAVGNTIYF. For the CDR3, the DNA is TGTGCCAGCAGTTTAGCGGTGGGAAACACCATATATTTT.